This T cell receptor (beta chain) is drawn from a study of blood T cell repertoires in COVID-19. Germline CDR1 and CDR2: SEHNR and FQNEAQ (reference sequence). The V and J ends lost 6 bases and 5 bases, in that order; junction bases with no gene match: 10. There are 16 residues in the CDR3. Data came from immunoSEQ multiplex PCR; TCRdb stores just in-frame clones and leaves some out. The table shows approximately 290,000 clones, with about nine tenths occurring only once. The chain couples TRBV7-9 to TRBJ2-2; 9 nucleotides line up with TRBD1. Material for sequencing was peripheral blood. The receptor comes from a man between 18 and 35 years old with active or convalescent COVID-19. DNA of the CDR3: TGTGCCAGCAGTACAACCGGGACAGGGAGAACCGGGGAGCTGTTTTTT. Translating it yields CASSTTGTGRTGELFF.